This entry describes one T cell receptor beta chain. Its antigen is currently unknown. The data belong to a study of cytomegalovirus exposure and HLA in healthy donors. The overall study: Counted in an early data release were 75 million to 85 million unique TCRs from HLA-typed donors.

The CDR3 totals 15 residues. Germline-derived CDR1 and CDR2 are SGHRS and YFSETQ. J lost 4 bases, V lost 4 bases, and 7 bases had no gene match. The PCR ran on 60 Vbeta and 13 Jbeta primers. The protocol was immunoSEQ multiplex PCR, while the TCRdb copy is restricted to in-frame clones and leaves out a portion. The sample contains 120,000 to 150,000 clones, about 80% of which appear only once. Study-level points and caveats: The likely explanation for a cluster of highly shared sequence variants was sequencing artifact. Immune exposure information comprised only CMV serostatus. The study flagged some 180 TCR beta chains as cytomegalovirus-associated.

This TCR was recovered from a man in his forties in good health and CMV-seropositive. V is TRBV5-1 and J is TRBJ1-4; 7 bases line up with TRBD1. Sequenced input: PBMCs. The CDR3 DNA reads as TGCGCCAGCAGCGGAGGGGGCATTGGTAATGAAAAACTGTTTTTT. Protein: CASSGGGIGNEKLFF.